Listed below are T cell receptor beta chains from one sample, sequenced in a study of blood T cells in healthy people across ages. TCRdb fed the 5' RACE reads into MiXCR, producing one record per CDR3 protein. The data show hundreds of thousands of distinct CDR3 sequences, roughly 25% seen once. The same specimen was also included in a second study, on T cells of mothers and their children.

Sequenced material: blood. All receptors come from a boy under 18 in good health. CDR3s include the opening cysteine and the closing phenylalanine or tryptophan. A D gene is named only where the DNA matches it firmly. Not every row has a clone size; where given, it reads once, few, many or a size class.

j_call d_call clone_size v_call cdr3_aa cdr3_nt
TRBJ2-7 NA NA TRBV6-5 CASSYRAGDEQYF TGTGCCAGCAGTTACAGGGCTGGGGACGAGCAGTACTTC
TRBJ2-5 NA NA TRBV28 CASSPQGWIETQYF TGTGCCAGCAGCCCCCAGGGGTGGATAGAGACCCAGTACTTC
TRBJ2-2 TRBD1 few TRBV28 CASILWTGVTGELFF TGTGCCAGCATCTTATGGACAGGGGTCACCGGGGAGCTGTTTTTT
TRBJ2-1 TRBD2 NA TRBV4-1 CASSLLAGGPEEQFF TGCGCCAGCAGCCTACTAGCGGGGGGGCCCGAAGAGCAGTTCTTC
TRBJ1-2 TRBD1 NA TRBV28 CASSTPGQGTDGYTF TGTGCCAGCAGTACACCGGGACAGGGGACAGATGGCTACACCTTC
TRBJ2-1 TRBD2 few TRBV20-1 CSALLVPGGFYNEQFF TGCAGTGCCCTCCTGGTGCCGGGGGGGTTTTACAATGAGCAGTTCTTC
TRBJ2-7 TRBD1 NA TRBV9 CASSVEEQGVYEQYF TGTGCCAGCAGCGTAGAGGAGCAGGGGGTCTACGAGCAGTACTTC
TRBJ2-7 TRBD2 NA TRBV18 CASSPPASGGRLEQYF TGTGCCAGCTCACCACCGGCTAGCGGGGGCCGCTTGGAGCAGTACTTC
TRBJ2-5 TRBD1 few TRBV29-1 CSVGQNSETQYF TGCAGCGTGGGACAGAATTCGGAGACCCAGTACTTC
TRBJ2-5 NA few TRBV7-2 CASSSRMRFRETQYF TGTGCCAGCAGCTCCCGTATGAGGTTCAGAGAGACCCAGTACTTC
TRBJ1-1 NA few TRBV14 CFLGPMNTEAFF TGTTTTCTCGGACCGATGAACACTGAAGCTTTCTTT
TRBJ2-3 TRBD2 NA TRBV10-3 CAISDSPSGSSTDTQYF TGTGCCATCAGTGATTCCCCTAGCGGGTCTAGCACAGATACGCAGTATTTT
TRBJ1-4 NA NA TRBV20-1 CSARGGSREKLFF TGCAGTGCTAGAGGGGGTTCAAGGGAAAAACTGTTTTTT
TRBJ1-3 TRBD1 many TRBV7-8 CASSSTRQGGYTGNTIYF TGTGCCAGCAGCTCCACCCGACAGGGGGGATACACTGGAAACACCATATATTTT
TRBJ1-1 NA once TRBV6-4 CASSTEPDRADEAFF TGTGCCAGCAGTACGGAACCGGACAGAGCAGATGAAGCTTTCTTT
TRBJ2-2 TRBD2 NA TRBV5-1 CASSGGTSGIVGELFF TGCGCCAGCAGCGGTGGGACTAGCGGGATTGTCGGGGAGCTGTTTTTT
TRBJ2-6 NA NA TRBV4-1 CASSQRQDLRSGANVLTF TGCGCCAGCAGCCAAAGACAGGACCTCCGCTCTGGGGCCAACGTCCTGACTTTC
TRBJ1-4 TRBD1 few TRBV10-3 CAIRPGTGGSGEKLFF TGTGCCATCAGACCCGGGACAGGGGGATCGGGTGAAAAACTGTTTTTT
TRBJ2-5 NA many TRBV18 CASSPEETQYF TGTGCCAGCTCACCGGAAGAGACCCAGTACTTC
TRBJ2-6 NA NA TRBV2 CASISVTGANVLTF TGTGCCAGCATATCGGTAACTGGGGCCAACGTCCTGACTTTC
TRBJ2-5 NA many TRBV5-1 CASSETVPGETQYF TGCGCCAGCAGCGAGACAGTCCCCGGAGAGACCCAGTACTTC
TRBJ2-3 NA NA TRBV29-1 CSVGRFTDTQYF TGCAGCGTTGGACGATTCACAGATACGCAGTATTTT
TRBJ1-1 NA NA TRBV5-1 CASSLGEPSEAFF TGCGCCAGCAGCTTGGGTGAGCCATCGGAGGCTTTCTTT
TRBJ1-3 TRBD1 NA TRBV5-1 CASSPTGASLGNTIYF TGCGCCAGCAGCCCCACAGGGGCATCGTTGGGAAACACCATATATTTT
TRBJ1-4 NA NA TRBV3-1 CATTSPGEKLFF TGTGCCACCACTTCCCCAGGGGAAAAACTGTTTTTT
TRBJ1-2 NA few TRBV28 CASGLSPNYGYTF TGTGCCAGCGGCTTATCCCCTAACTATGGCTACACCTTC
TRBJ1-5 NA NA TRBV4-1 CASSQDPGYGQPQHF TGCGCCAGCAGCCAAGATCCAGGGTACGGACAGCCCCAGCATTTT
TRBJ2-3 TRBD2 NA TRBV6-6 CASSYVAGYSTDTQYF TGTGCCAGCAGTTATGTAGCGGGGTATAGCACAGATACGCAGTATTTT
TRBJ1-1 NA NA TRBV27 CASKDSGGTEAFF TGTGCCAGCAAGGACAGCGGGGGGACTGAAGCTTTCTTT
TRBJ2-1 NA NA TRBV24-1 CATSDLPGGGNEQFF TGTGCCACCAGTGATTTGCCGGGGGGCGGGAATGAGCAGTTCTTC
TRBJ2-5 TRBD1 few TRBV7-9 CASSGTGTGGDQETQYF TGTGCCAGCAGCGGAACCGGGACAGGGGGTGACCAAGAGACCCAGTACTTC
TRBJ2-2 NA few TRBV20-1 CSARDLGGLGTGELFF TGCAGTGCTAGAGATCTAGGAGGGTTGGGTACCGGGGAGCTGTTTTTT
TRBJ1-2 NA NA TRBV10-3 CAISANFRDWTNYGYTF TGTGCCATCAGTGCCAACTTTAGGGACTGGACTAACTATGGCTACACCTTC
TRBJ2-6 TRBD2 NA TRBV5-1 CASSSGGSHSGANVLTF TGCGCCAGCAGCTCCGGGGGGTCACACTCTGGGGCCAACGTCCTGACTTTC
TRBJ2-5 NA few TRBV10-2 CASNAVPQETQYF TGCGCCAGCAATGCAGTCCCCCAAGAGACCCAGTACTTC
TRBJ2-3 NA NA TRBV9 CASSVLLAGTTDTQYF TGTGCCAGCAGCGTACTGTTGGCAGGGACCACAGATACGCAGTATTTT
TRBJ2-3 NA once TRBV13 CASSFTFRDPSTDTQYF TGTGCCAGCAGTTTTACTTTTCGTGACCCTTCCACAGATACGCAGTATTTT
TRBJ1-2 TRBD1 few TRBV14 CASSHGTVYGYTF TGTGCCAGCAGCCATGGGACAGTTTATGGCTACACCTTC
TRBJ2-1 NA few TRBV24-1 CATSDRGHYNEQFF TGTGCCACCAGTGACCGGGGACACTACAATGAGCAGTTCTTC
TRBJ1-4 NA few TRBV24-1 CATSDLLPMWKTEPPNEKLFF TGTGCCACCAGTGATTTGCTCCCGATGTGGAAGACCGAACCCCCTAATGAAAAACTGTTTTTT
TRBJ2-3 NA many TRBV15 CATSTWDRKITDTQYF TGTGCCACCAGCACCTGGGACCGGAAAATCACAGATACGCAGTATTTT
TRBJ2-7 NA NA TRBV6-5 CASTAGYEQYF TGTGCCAGCACCGCGGGATACGAGCAGTACTTC
TRBJ2-7 NA NA TRBV20-1 CSANGGGRLNEQYF TGCAGTGCTAACGGGGGCGGGCGGCTTAATGAGCAGTACTTC
TRBJ1-1 TRBD1 NA TRBV20-1 CSARSGTGEAFF TGCAGTGCTAGAAGCGGGACAGGAGAAGCTTTCTTT
TRBJ2-3 NA few TRBV7-6 CASSLLPDSSTDTQYF TGTGCCAGCAGCTTACTGCCAGACTCTAGCACAGATACGCAGTATTTT
TRBJ1-4 NA few TRBV5-4 CASSLSFGANEKLFF TGTGCCAGCAGCTTGTCCTTCGGGGCCAATGAAAAACTGTTTTTT
TRBJ1-2 NA NA TRBV18 CASSAVPLANYGCTF TGTGCCAGCTCAGCGGTTCCCCTGGCTAACTATGGCTGCACCTTC
TRBJ2-3 NA NA TRBV20-1 CSAGGGSTDTQYF TGCAGTGCCGGAGGGGGGAGCACAGATACGCAGTATTTT
TRBJ2-5 NA NA TRBV28 CVSSPTGGGQETQYF TGTGTTAGCAGTCCCACCGGGGGTGGTCAAGAGACCCAGTACTTC
TRBJ1-3 NA NA TRBV16 CASSQLTDSGNTIYF TGTGCCAGCAGCCAACTGACAGACTCTGGAAACACCATATATTTT
TRBJ2-3 NA few TRBV5-1 CASSLGDFNPDTQYF TGCGCCAGCAGCTTGGGGGACTTCAACCCAGATACGCAGTATTTT
TRBJ2-4 TRBD2 few TRBV20-1 CSARVSGSKNIQYF TGCAGTGCTAGAGTCAGCGGGAGCAAAAACATTCAGTACTTC
TRBJ2-7 NA NA TRBV30 CAWSPFGHEQYF TGTGCCTGGAGTCCTTTTGGCCACGAGCAGTACTTC
TRBJ2-1 TRBD2 few TRBV7-6 CASSNQLAGGDHNEQFF TGTGCCAGCAGTAACCAATTAGCGGGGGGAGATCACAATGAGCAGTTCTTC